This entry describes one T cell receptor beta chain. These data are taken from a study of blood T cell repertoires in COVID-19. Study-level background: Researchers got acute and convalescent COVID-19 samples from the United States, Italy and Spain.

Trimming removed 4 bases from V and 4 bases from J; junction bases left unmatched: 6. Germline-derived CDR1 and CDR2 are SGDLS and YYNGEE. The CDR3 contains 16 residues. The assay was immunoSEQ multiplex PCR, and TCRdb's table has in-frame clones only and misses some. This sample has 150,000 to 200,000 clones, with roughly 85% found just once. Sequences were obtained from peripheral blood. This TCR was sampled from a woman aged 65 to 85 with acute or convalescent COVID-19. This chain uses TRBV9 with TRBJ2-2; 11 bases match TRBD2. The CDR3 spells CASSSTGTSGTGELFF. Here the CDR3 DNA reads TGTGCCAGCAGCTCGACCGGGACTAGCGGCACCGGGGAGCTGTTTTTT.